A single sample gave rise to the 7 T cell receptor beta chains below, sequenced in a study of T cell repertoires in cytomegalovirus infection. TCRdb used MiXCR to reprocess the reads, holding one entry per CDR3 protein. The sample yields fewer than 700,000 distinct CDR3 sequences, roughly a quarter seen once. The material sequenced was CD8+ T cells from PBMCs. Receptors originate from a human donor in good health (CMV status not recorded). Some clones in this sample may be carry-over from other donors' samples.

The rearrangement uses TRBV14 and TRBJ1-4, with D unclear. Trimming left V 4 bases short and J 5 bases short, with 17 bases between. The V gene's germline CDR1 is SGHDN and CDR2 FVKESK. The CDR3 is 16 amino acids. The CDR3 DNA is TGTGCCAGCAGCCCATTGACCGGTTTCCCGAATGAAAAACTGTTTTTT. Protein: CASSPLTGFPNEKLFF.

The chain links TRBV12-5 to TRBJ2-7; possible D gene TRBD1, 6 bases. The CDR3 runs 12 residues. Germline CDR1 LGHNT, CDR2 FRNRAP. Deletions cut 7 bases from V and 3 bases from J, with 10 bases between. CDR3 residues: CASAQDSYEQYF. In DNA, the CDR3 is TGTGCTAGTGCCCAGGACAGCTACGAGCAGTACTTC.

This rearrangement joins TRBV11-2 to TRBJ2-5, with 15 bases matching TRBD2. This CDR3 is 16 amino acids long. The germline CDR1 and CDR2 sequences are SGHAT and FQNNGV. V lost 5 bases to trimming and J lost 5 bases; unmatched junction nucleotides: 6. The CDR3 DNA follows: TGTGCCAGCAGCCCCTGGACTAGCGGGGGGGCTGAGACCCAGTACTTC. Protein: CASSPWTSGGAETQYF.

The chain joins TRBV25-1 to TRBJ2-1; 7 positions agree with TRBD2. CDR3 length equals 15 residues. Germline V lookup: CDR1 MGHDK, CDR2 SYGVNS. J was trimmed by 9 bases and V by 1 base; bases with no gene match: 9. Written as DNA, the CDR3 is TGTGCCAGCAGTGAATTGGGGGGGGAGGGCGGTGAGCAGTTCTTC. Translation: CASSELGGEGGEQFF.

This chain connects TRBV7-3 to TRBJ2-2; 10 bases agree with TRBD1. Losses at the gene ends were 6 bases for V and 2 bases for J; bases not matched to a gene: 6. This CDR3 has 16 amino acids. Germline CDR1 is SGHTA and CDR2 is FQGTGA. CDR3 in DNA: TGTGCCAGCAGTTCAGACAGGGGGCGAAACACCGGGGAGCTGTTTTTT. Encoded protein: CASSSDRGRNTGELFF.

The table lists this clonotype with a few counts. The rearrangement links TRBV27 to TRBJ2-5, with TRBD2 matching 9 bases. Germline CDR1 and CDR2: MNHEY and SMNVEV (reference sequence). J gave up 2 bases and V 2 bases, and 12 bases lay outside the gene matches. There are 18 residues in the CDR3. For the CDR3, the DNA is TGTGCCAGCAGTTTACACAGGCCCTTAGCGGGGGCACAAGAGACCCAGTACTTC. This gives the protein CASSLHRPLAGAQETQYF.

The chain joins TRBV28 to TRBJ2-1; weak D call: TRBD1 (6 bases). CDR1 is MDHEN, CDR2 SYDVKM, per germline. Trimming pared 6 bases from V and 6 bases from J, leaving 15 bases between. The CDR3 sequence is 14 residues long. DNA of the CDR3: TGTGCCAGCAGCGTAGGGGGTAGCGCCAATGAGCAGTTCTTC. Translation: CASSVGGSANEQFF.